The entry below gives a single T cell receptor (beta chain) sequence along with its context. This CDR3 contains 14 residues. V lost 4 bases and J 3 bases, leaving 9 bases between the germline ends. Germline V gives CDR1 MDHEN, CDR2 SYDVKM. These data are taken from a study of control samples from healthy donors and cancer patients. The method was immunoSEQ multiplex PCR; TCRdb's version includes in-frame clones alone and lacks a portion of them. The sample contains some 120,000 clones, around 92% of which appear only once. Sequenced material: blood. This TCR derives from a man over 45 in good health. The chain couples TRBV28 to TRBJ2-2, with D perhaps matching TRBD2 (5 bases). The CDR3 reads CASSSASHTGELFF. The CDR3 DNA reads TGTGCCAGCAGTTCCGCTAGCCACACCGGGGAGCTGTTTTTT.